One and the same sample provided the 25 T cell receptor beta chains below, sequenced in a study of blood T cell repertoires in COVID-19. Generated by immunoSEQ multiplex PCR, the TCRdb table keeps only in-frame clones and is missing some. Of 180,000 or so clones detected, 86% appear once; the ten largest clones hold less than 3.5%. The sample taken for sequencing was peripheral blood. These receptor sequences come from a woman between 25 and 40 years old with active or convalescent COVID-19.

The chain carries TRBV5-1 and TRBJ1-2, with 9 bases matching TRBD1. Losses at the gene ends were 6 bases for V and 1 base for J; bases not matched to a gene: 4. CDR3 length: 14 residues. Germline CDR1 reads SGHRS; CDR2 reads YFSETQ. CDR3 amino acids: CASTTGGLNYGYTF. CDR3 in DNA: TGCGCCAGCACCACAGGGGGCCTTAACTATGGCTACACCTTC.

The rearrangement joins TRBV2 to TRBJ1-1; TRBD1 aligns across 11 bases. Trimming cost V 4 bases and J 6 bases; bases outside gene matches: 4. This CDR3 has 14 residues. Germline assignment: CDR1 SNHLY and CDR2 FYNNEI. The DNA for the CDR3 is TGTGCCAGCAGTGTGGACAGGGGGCGAGCTGAAGCTTTCTTT. Encoded protein: CASSVDRGRAEAFF.

V and J are TRBV6-2 or TRBV6-3 and TRBJ2-1; perhaps TRBD2 as D (7 bases). CDR1 is MNHEY, CDR2 SVGEGT, per germline. V shed 2 bases and J shed 6 bases, with 14 bases lying between them. The CDR3 is made up of 15 amino acids. CDR3 region: CASSYRGGGFNEQFF. The CDR3 region has the DNA TGTGCCAGCAGTTACAGGGGGGGCGGGTTCAATGAGCAGTTCTTC.

This clone appeared a few times. The chain links TRBV29-1 to TRBJ2-7; the D gene is possibly TRBD1 (6 bases). CDR3 length: 13 amino acids. Trimming shortened V by 5 bases and J by 3 bases, and 14 bases separated the two germline ends. Germline V gives CDR1 SQVTM, CDR2 ANQGSEA. Written as DNA, the CDR3 is TGCAGCGTTCCTTTAACAGGGAGCTACGAGCAGTACTTC. It codes for CSVPLTGSYEQYF.

The genes are TRBV11-1 and TRBJ2-7; no reliable D call. The germline V and J ends were trimmed by 5 bases and 1 base, with 15 bases remaining between them. CDR1 is SGHAT and CDR2 is FQDESV in the germline V gene (reference sequence). The CDR3 is 15 residues long. For the CDR3, the DNA is TGTGCCAGCAGCCCCCTCTTGGGCCGTTCCTACGAGCAGTACTTC. Translating gives CASSPLLGRSYEQYF. The whole variable domain, remainder taken from reference TRBV11-1 and TRBJ2-7, is EAEVAQSPRYKITEKSQAVAFWCDPISGHATLYWYRQILGQGPELLVQFQDESVVDDSQLPKDRFSAERLKGVDSTLKIQPAELGDSAMYLCASSPLLGRSYEQYFGPGTRLTVT.

J is TRBJ2-1 and V is TRBV7-2; 13 bases align to TRBD2. The germline V gene encodes CDR1 SGHTA and CDR2 FQGNSA. The CDR3 spans 14 residues. The V segment lost 7 bases and the J segment 10 bases; nucleotides outside the gene matches: 7. CDR3 in amino acids: CASTGLAGVGEQFF. CDR3 bases: TGTGCCAGCACCGGACTAGCGGGAGTCGGGGAGCAGTTCTTC.

V is TRBV19 and J is TRBJ1-2, with a tentative D call TRBD1 (5 bases). This CDR3 has 14 residues. The germline gives CDR1 LNHDA, CDR2 SQIVND (reference sequence). The V end was cut by 4 bases, the J end by 4 bases, with 13 bases between. The CDR3 loop reads CASSTLQDRYGYTF. The CDR3 DNA follows: TGTGCCAGTAGTACCCTACAGGACCGCTATGGCTACACCTTC.

The chain has TRBV18 and TRBJ2-7; the match to TRBD1 covers 8 bases. Germline values: CDR1 KGHSH, CDR2 LQKENI. Germline trimming cut 8 bases from V and 4 bases from J; bases unmatched to any gene: 10. The CDR3 spans 14 residues. The CDR3 loop is CASTLDRATYEQYF. The CDR3 DNA reads as TGTGCCAGCACTTTGGACAGGGCAACTTACGAGCAGTACTTC.

This clone has just one count. The chain combines TRBV4-1 with TRBJ1-5; TRBD1 agrees at 8 bases. CDR3 size: 15 residues. Germline V lookup: CDR1 MGHRA, CDR2 YSYEKL. J gave up 8 bases and V 0 bases, and 6 bases lay outside the gene matches. Here the CDR3 reads CASSQDGTGREPQHF. The CDR3 region has the DNA TGCGCCAGCAGCCAAGATGGGACAGGCAGGGAGCCCCAGCATTTT.

V is TRBV5-4 and J is TRBJ1-3; D perhaps matches TRBD1 (5 bases). The CDR3 extends over 14 amino acids. The V gene lost 4 bases and the J gene lost 8 bases, with 16 bases spanning the gap. From germline, CDR1 is SGHNT and CDR2 YYREEE (reference sequence). This CDR3 is CASSGGHLGDTIYF. The CDR3 region has the DNA TGTGCCAGCAGCGGCGGACACCTTGGGGACACCATATATTTT.

V is TRBV19 and J is TRBJ1-1; D may be TRBD1 (5 bases). V lost 3 bases and J 0 bases, leaving 5 bases between the germline ends. Germline-derived CDR1 and CDR2 are LNHDA and SQIVND (reference sequence). The CDR3 consists of 13 residues. CDR3 in amino acids: CASSMTVNTEAFF. CDR3 coding DNA: TGTGCCAGTAGTATGACAGTGAACACTGAAGCTTTCTTT.

The chain links TRBV9 to TRBJ1-4; D not resolved. Germline V gene data show CDR1 as SGDLS and CDR2 as YYNGEE. The CDR3 spans 16 residues. V was cut by 4 bases and J by 5 bases, with 18 bases left in between. DNA for the CDR3: TGTGCCAGCAGCACACACGGAGCAAGCGGAAATGAAAAACTGTTTTTT. Its protein is CASSTHGASGNEKLFF.

The V and J genes are TRBV5-6 and TRBJ1-2, with D maybe TRBD1 (5 bases). V was pared by 3 bases and J by 5 bases, with 11 bases between. The CDR3 loop spans 13 amino acids. Looked up from germline, CDR1 is SGHDT and CDR2 is YYEEEE. The CDR3 region has the DNA TGTGCCAGCAGCTCAACAGGCCTTTATGGCTACACCTTC. Its translation is CASSSTGLYGYTF.

The rearrangement uses TRBV28 and TRBJ1-2; D unclear. Trimming took off 6 bases at V and 0 bases at J, with 20 bases between the two ends. This CDR3 region has 17 residues. The V gene's germline CDR1 is MDHEN and CDR2 SYDVKM. The CDR3 sequence is CASSKETADSANYGYTF. The CDR3 DNA sequence: TGTGCCAGCAGCAAAGAGACGGCTGACTCAGCTAACTATGGCTACACCTTC.

The V and J genes are TRBV19 and TRBJ1-1; 8 bases are a match to TRBD1. The germline CDR1 and CDR2 sequences are LNHDA and SQIVND (reference sequence). The junction had 6 bases not matched to a gene; V was cut back by 11 bases and J by 10 bases. CDR3 length: 10 amino acids. The CDR3 reads CAAGQDGAFF. DNA for the CDR3: TGTGCCGCGGGACAGGACGGAGCTTTCTTT.

The CDR3 spells CASSPTPSSYNEQFF. As DNA, the CDR3 is TGTGCCAGCAGTCCTACTCCGAGCTCCTACAATGAGCAGTTCTTC. The chain employs TRBV3-1 (or the pseudogene TRBV3-2) and TRBJ2-1; D is unclear. The CDR3 is 15 amino acids. The germline gives CDR1 LGHDT, CDR2 YNNKEL (reference sequence). Trimming pared 6 bases from V and 0 bases from J, leaving 12 bases between.

V gene TRBV2 combines with J gene TRBJ2-3; 9 bases match TRBD1. Germline CDR1 and CDR2: SNHLY and FYNNEI. This CDR3 is 14 amino acids long. Trimming removed 6 bases from V and 6 bases from J; junction bases left unmatched: 7. CDR3 bases: TGTGCCAGCAGGAGGACAGGGGCACCCGATACGCAGTATTTT. Amino acids: CASRRTGAPDTQYF.

The rearrangement links TRBV2 to TRBJ1-3, with a weak D call TRBD1 (6 bases). Germline V gives CDR1 SNHLY, CDR2 FYNNEI. The CDR3 runs to 15 residues. V was shortened by 6 bases and J by 0 bases, with 12 bases between the two germline ends. This CDR3 reads CASRGQSSSGNTIYF. DNA for the CDR3: TGTGCCAGCAGAGGACAGAGCAGCTCTGGAAACACCATATATTTT. The variable domain in full, with the rest retrieved from reference TRBV2 and TRBJ1-3, is EPEVTQTPSHQVTQMGQEVILRCVPISNHLYFYWYRQILGQKVEFLVSFYNNEISEKSEIFDDQFSVERPDGSNFTLKIRSTKLEDSAMYFCASRGQSSSGNTIYFGEGSWLTVV.

This clone was detected a few times. The chain links TRBV20-1 to TRBJ1-5; TRBD1 is a possible D gene (5 bases). Trimming left V 3 bases short and J 0 bases short, with 12 bases between. The CDR3 has 15 residues. From germline, CDR1 is DFQATT and CDR2 SNEGSKA (reference sequence). CDR3 nucleotides: TGCAGTGCTAGTTACGCAGGGAATAGCAATCAGCCCCAGCATTTT. Amino acid sequence: CSASYAGNSNQPQHF.

The V call is TRBV29-1, the J call TRBJ2-3; 10 bases line up with TRBD2. CDR1 is SQVTM and CDR2 is ANQGSEA in the germline V gene. The CDR3 contains 15 residues. Trimming took 3 bases from V and 1 from J; bases not matched to a gene: 4. CDR3 protein: CSVDRSGGGTDTQYF. For the CDR3, the DNA is TGCAGCGTTGATAGAAGCGGGGGGGGCACAGATACGCAGTATTTT.

The gene calls are TRBV4-1 and TRBJ2-1; possible D gene TRBD2, 6 bases. The V end lost 0 bases, the J end lost 5 bases, and 14 bases lay between the germline ends. The CDR3 consists of 16 residues. Germline V gene sequence: CDR1 MGHRA, CDR2 YSYEKL. The CDR3: CASSQDPTGGNNEQFF. CDR3 nucleotide sequence: TGCGCCAGCAGCCAAGATCCTACCGGGGGAAACAATGAGCAGTTCTTC.

CDR3 DNA: TGTGCCAGCTCCCGGGACAGTAACTATGGCTACACCTTC. It translates to CASSRDSNYGYTF. V gene TRBV18 combines with J gene TRBJ1-2; 7 nucleotides line up with TRBD1. Germline V gives CDR1 KGHSH, CDR2 LQKENI. The CDR3 is 13 residues long. The ends lost 6 bases at V and 1 base at J; junction bases unmatched: 2.

The chain has TRBV6-5 and TRBJ1-6; 9 nucleotides match TRBD1. Per germline, CDR1 MNHEY and CDR2 SVGAGI. The CDR3 is 16 amino acids. V lost 0 bases, J lost 11 bases, and 8 bases stayed unmatched. For the CDR3, the DNA is TGTGCCAGCAGTTACTCGGCCAACCGGGACAGGGCACCCCTCCACTTT. Its translation is CASSYSANRDRAPLHF.

This rearrangement joins TRBV24-1 to TRBJ1-2; D is uncertain. CDR1 KGHDR and CDR2 SFDVKD come from the germline V gene. V was clipped by 2 bases and J by 6 bases, with 9 bases between them. This CDR3 contains 13 residues. CDR3 in amino acids: CATSDWRGHGYTF. As DNA, the CDR3 is TGTGCCACCAGTGATTGGAGAGGGCATGGCTACACCTTC.

The chain combines TRBV2 with TRBJ1-1, with D unresolved. Per germline, CDR1 SNHLY and CDR2 FYNNEI. CDR3 size: 13 residues. The V end was cut by 5 bases, the J end by 1 base, with 8 bases between. The DNA of the CDR3 is TGTGCCAGCAGTTTACTTGAGAACACTGAAGCTTTCTTT. Translating gives CASSLLENTEAFF.